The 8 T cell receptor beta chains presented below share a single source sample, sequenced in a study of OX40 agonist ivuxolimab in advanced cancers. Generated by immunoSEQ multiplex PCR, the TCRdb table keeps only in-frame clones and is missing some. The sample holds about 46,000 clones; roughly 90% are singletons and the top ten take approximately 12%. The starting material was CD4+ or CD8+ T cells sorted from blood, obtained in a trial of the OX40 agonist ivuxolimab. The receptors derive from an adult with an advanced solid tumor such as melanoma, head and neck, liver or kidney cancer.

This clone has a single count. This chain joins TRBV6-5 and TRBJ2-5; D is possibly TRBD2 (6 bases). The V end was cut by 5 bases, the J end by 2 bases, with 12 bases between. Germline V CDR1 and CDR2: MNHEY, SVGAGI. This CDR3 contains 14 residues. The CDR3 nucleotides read TGTGCCAGCAGTGGCGGGGCCACGCAAGAGACCCAGTACTTC. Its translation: CASSGGATQETQYF.

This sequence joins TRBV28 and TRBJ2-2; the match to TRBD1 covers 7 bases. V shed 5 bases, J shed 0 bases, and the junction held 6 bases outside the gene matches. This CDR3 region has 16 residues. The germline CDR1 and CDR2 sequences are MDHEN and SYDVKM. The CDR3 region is CASSPSGTANTGELFF. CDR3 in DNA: TGTGCCAGCAGTCCGTCCGGGACAGCGAACACCGGGGAGCTGTTTTTT.

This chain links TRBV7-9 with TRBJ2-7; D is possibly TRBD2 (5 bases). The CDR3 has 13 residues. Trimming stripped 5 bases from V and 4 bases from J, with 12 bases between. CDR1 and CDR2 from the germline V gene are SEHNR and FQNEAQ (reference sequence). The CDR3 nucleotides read TGTGCCAGCAGCGGACTTTGGGCTTACGAGCAGTACTTC. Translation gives CASSGLWAYEQYF.

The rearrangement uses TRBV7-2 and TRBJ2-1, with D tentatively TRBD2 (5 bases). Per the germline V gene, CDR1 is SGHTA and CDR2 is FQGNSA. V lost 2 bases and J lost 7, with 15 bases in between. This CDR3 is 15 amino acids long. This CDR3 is CASSLNVGRGNEQFF. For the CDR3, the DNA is TGTGCCAGCAGCTTAAACGTGGGCCGAGGGAATGAGCAGTTCTTC.

The CDR3: CASSPHRGPGSEQYF. In nucleotides, the CDR3 is TGTGCCAGCAGCCCCCACAGGGGCCCGGGGAGCGAGCAGTACTTC. The chain recombines TRBV6-5 with TRBJ2-7, with 7 bases identical to TRBD1. The CDR3 has 15 residues. Trimming took 6 bases from V and 6 from J; bases not matched to a gene: 14. In germline, CDR1 is MNHEY, CDR2 SVGAGI.

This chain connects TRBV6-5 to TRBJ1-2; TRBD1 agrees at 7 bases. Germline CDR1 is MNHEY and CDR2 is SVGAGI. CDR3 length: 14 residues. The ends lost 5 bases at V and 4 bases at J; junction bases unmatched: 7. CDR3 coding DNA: TGTGCCAGCAGTACAGGGGCAGGGGTCTATGGCTACACCTTC. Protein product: CASSTGAGVYGYTF.

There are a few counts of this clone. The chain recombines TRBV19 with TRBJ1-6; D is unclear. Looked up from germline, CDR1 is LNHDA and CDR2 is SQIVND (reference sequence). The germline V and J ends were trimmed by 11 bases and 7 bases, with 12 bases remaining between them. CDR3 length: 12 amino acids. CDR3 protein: CASRVANSPLHF. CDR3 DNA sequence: TGTGCCTCAAGGGTAGCAAATTCACCCCTCCACTTT.

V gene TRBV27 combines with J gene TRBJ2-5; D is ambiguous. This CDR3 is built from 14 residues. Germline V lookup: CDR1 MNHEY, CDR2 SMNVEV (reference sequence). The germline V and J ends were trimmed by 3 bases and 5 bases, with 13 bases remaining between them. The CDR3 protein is CASSLGLEWETQYF. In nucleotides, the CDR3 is TGTGCCAGCAGTTTGGGTCTAGAGTGGGAGACCCAGTACTTC.